This entry is about one T cell receptor (beta chain). Its matching antigen is unknown. Alongside a J-beta primer mix, a sample-barcoded 5' primer served in a second PCR lasting roughly 6 to 11 cycles. TCRdb reprocessed the 5' RACE reads with MiXCR, giving one entry per CDR3 protein. This sample yields roughly 1,100,000 distinct CDR3 sequences, of which less than 25% are seen a single time; around 0.75% belongs to the top ten. This entry is derived from a study of blood T cells in healthy people across ages. General study points: The donors' CMV status was not determined, possibly confounding changes in expanded clonotypes. Among T cells, TCR beta diversity per million cells dropped roughly linearly as age rose.

Total RNA extracted from each sample amounted to at least 5.5 micrograms. These sequences were also reported in another study, on T cells of mothers and their children. From that paper: Random nucleotides (2-4) and sample barcodes were added by the M1S primer used in the second PCR.

The source is a girl aged 2-10 years in good health. Sequenced input: blood.

CDR3 amino acids: CASSDYTGSHNEQFF. CDR3 bases: TGTGCCAGCAGTGATTACACAGGGAGCCACAATGAGCAGTTCTTC. This sequence joins TRBV25-1 and TRBJ2-5; maybe TRBD1 (6 bases). The DNA end favors TRBJ2-1, so the J call may be wrong. This CDR3 comprises 15 residues. Germline CDR1 and CDR2: MGHDK and SYGVNS.